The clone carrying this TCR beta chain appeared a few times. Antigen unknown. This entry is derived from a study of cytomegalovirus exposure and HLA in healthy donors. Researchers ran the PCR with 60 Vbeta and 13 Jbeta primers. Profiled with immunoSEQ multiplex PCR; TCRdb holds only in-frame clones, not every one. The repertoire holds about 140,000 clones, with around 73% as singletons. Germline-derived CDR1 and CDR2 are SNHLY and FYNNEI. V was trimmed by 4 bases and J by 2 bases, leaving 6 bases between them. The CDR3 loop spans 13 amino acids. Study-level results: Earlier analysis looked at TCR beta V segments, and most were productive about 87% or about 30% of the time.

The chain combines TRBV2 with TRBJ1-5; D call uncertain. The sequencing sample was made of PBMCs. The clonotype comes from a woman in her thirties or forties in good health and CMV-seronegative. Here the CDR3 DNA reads TGTGCCAGCAGTGGGAGTGGCAATCAGCCCCAGCATTTT. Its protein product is CASSGSGNQPQHF. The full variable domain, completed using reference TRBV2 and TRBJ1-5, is EPEVTQTPSHQVTQMGQEVILRCVPISNHLYFYWYRQILGQKVEFLVSFYNNEISEKSEIFDDQFSVERPDGSNFTLKIRSTKLEDSAMYFCASSGSGNQPQHFGDGTRLSIL.